This entry concerns a single T cell receptor beta chain. This CDR3 has 11 amino acids. V lost 8 bases and J 6 bases, leaving 10 bases between the germline ends. CDR1 and CDR2 (germline): LNHDA, SQIVND (reference sequence). Primers: 60 V beta forward and 13 J beta reverse. The method was immunoSEQ multiplex PCR; TCRdb's version includes in-frame clones alone and lacks a portion of them. The table shows under 130,000 clones, with nearly 90% occurring only once. Time point noted: after dendritic cell vaccination, including at tumor progression/relapse. Before vaccination, two weeks after the third vaccination, and at progression, PBMC were collected. This sample is drawn from a study of glioma-infiltrating T cells after dendritic cell vaccination. Whole-study context: Dendritic cells derived from monocytes and pulsed with autologous tumor lysate formed the vaccine. Three intradermal dendritic cell vaccine injections were given every two weeks.

The source of this sequence is a human donor with glioblastoma. The sample was blood, taken after dendritic cell vaccination. The V gene is TRBV19, the J gene TRBJ1-2; the D gene is possibly TRBD1 (5 bases). CDR3 region: CASCGAHGYTF. CDR3 nucleotide sequence: TGTGCCAGTTGCGGGGCCCATGGCTACACCTTC.